This TCR beta chain was identified during a study of T cells in localized non-small cell lung cancer. Study outcomes and limitations: Uninvolved nearby lung showed the greatest T cell clonality, exceeding that found in tumor.

As regards this clone: No antigen is known for it.

The protocol was immunoSEQ multiplex PCR, while the TCRdb copy is restricted to in-frame clones and leaves out a portion. Of roughly 8,400 clones in the sample, 92% were seen once. The CDR3 has 15 amino acids. Germline CDR1 MGHRA, CDR2 YSYEKL. V lost 1 base to trimming and J lost 6 bases; unmatched junction nucleotides: 6. This TCR came from a male donor aged 60 or over with stage II lung adenocarcinoma. V gene TRBV4-1 combines with J gene TRBJ1-5, with 7 positions matching TRBD1. Sample: peripheral blood mononuclear cells, taken before any cancer treatment. CDR3: CASSQGPGGRQPQHF. The CDR3 bases are TGCGCCAGCAGCCAAGGCCCAGGGGGGCGTCAGCCCCAGCATTTT.